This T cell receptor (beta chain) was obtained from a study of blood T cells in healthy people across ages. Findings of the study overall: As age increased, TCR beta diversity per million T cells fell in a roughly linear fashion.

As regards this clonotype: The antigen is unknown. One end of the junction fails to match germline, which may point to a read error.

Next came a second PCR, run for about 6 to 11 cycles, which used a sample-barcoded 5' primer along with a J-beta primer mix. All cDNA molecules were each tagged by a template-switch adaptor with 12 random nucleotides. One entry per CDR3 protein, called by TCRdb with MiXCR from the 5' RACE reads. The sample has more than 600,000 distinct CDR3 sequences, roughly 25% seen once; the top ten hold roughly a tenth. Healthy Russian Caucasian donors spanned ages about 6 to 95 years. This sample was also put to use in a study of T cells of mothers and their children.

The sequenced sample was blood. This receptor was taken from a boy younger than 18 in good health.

The DNA of the CDR3 is TGTGCCAGCAGTGAGATTGGGACAAACAAGATGGAGACCCGGTACTTC. This gives the protein CASSEIGTNKMETRYF. V is TRBV6-1 and J is TRBJ2-1; possibly TRBD1 for D (6 bases). In germline, CDR1 is MNHNS, CDR2 SASEGT. The CDR3 loop spans 16 amino acids.